Sequencing of this T cell receptor beta chain was carried out in a study of CD8+ T cells in alopecia areata. Germline CDR1 reads SEHNR; CDR2 reads FQNEAQ (reference sequence). With 2 bases removed from V and 2 bases from J, the gap between germline ends came to 9 bases. This CDR3 contains 14 residues. RNA was extracted and reverse transcribed into cDNA as the sequencing template. Assay: immunoSEQ multiplex PCR; the TCRdb copy retains only in-frame clones and omits some. The sample lists under 250,000 clones; more than 55% were seen once. Treatment of the sample: oral pan-JAK inhibitor, 5-10 mg twice daily. PBMCs served as the source from which CD4+ and CD8+ T cells were sorted.

This sequence originates from a human donor with alopecia areata. The sequencing here drew on CD4+ T cells sorted from blood, taken at approximately week 42, from a patient treated with tofacitinib. The rearrangement uses TRBV7-9 and TRBJ1-2; the D is unclear. CDR3 residues: CASSLLLENYGYTF. Here the CDR3 DNA reads TGTGCCAGCAGCTTATTACTCGAGAACTATGGCTACACCTTC.